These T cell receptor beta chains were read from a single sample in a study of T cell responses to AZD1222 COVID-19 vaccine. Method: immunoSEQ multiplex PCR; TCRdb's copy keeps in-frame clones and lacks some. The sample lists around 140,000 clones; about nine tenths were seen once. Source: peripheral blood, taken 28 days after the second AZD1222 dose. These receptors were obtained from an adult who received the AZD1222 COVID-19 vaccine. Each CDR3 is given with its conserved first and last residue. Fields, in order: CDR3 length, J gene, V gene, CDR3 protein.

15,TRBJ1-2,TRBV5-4,CASSLANRGVYGYTF
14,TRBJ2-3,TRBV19,CASSNQGVSDTQYF
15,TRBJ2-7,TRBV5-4,CASAAGLAGTDEQYF
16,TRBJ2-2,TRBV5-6,CASSQGLAGGTGELFF
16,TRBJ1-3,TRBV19,CASSRTRGISGNTIYF
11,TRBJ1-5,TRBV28,CASSTNQPQHF
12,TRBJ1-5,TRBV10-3,CAISGVNQPQHF
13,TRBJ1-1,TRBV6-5,CASRIQTYTEAFF
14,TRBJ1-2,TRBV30,CAWSVDGFLGGYTF
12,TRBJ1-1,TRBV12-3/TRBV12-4,CASSYPGLGAFF
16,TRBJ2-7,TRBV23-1,CASSQRGTDSSYEQYF
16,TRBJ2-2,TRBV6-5,CASSYGLAGYTGELFF
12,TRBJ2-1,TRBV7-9,CASSSSAVEQFF
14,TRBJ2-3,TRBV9,CASSVGPGTDTQYF
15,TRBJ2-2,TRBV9,CASSVGGGPAGELFF
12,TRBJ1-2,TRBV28,CASESRDDGYTF
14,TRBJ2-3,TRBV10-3,CAISEEGSTDTQYF
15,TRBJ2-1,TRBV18,CASSPFVRENNEQFF
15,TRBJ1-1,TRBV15,CATSRDRAKNTEAFF
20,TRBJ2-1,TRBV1,CTSSQDLGSWTGRGVYEQFF
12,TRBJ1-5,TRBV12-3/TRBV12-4,CASSLSVQPQHF
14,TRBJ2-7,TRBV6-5,CASTATGPSYEQYF
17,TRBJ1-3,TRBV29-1,CSVDLDRPTTSGNTIYF
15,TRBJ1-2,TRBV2,CASSEFRTGGAGYTF
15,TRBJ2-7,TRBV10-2,CASSEGQGVSYEQYF
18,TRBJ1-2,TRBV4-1,CASSDLTQGRGDNYGYTF
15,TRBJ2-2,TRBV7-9,CASSLAGANTGELFF
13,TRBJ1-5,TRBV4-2,CASSQEALKPQHF
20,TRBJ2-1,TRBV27,CASTPGVSRLALGPYNEQFF
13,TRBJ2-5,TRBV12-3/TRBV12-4,CASSLGIAETQYF
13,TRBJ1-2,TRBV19,CASSVQGDYGYTF
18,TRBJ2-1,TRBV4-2,CASSRGLAGGGSYNEQFF
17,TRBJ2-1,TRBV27,CASTPRLARGVVDEQFF
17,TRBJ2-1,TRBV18,CASSPSRGFPSYNEQFF
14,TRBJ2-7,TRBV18,CASSPNLWGDEQYF
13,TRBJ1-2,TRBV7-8,CASSPGTGIGYTF
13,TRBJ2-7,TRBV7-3,CASSSENGYEQYF
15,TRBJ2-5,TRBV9,CASSRSGSHQETQYF
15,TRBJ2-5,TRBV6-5,CASSYFRGNQETQYF